Presented here are 16 T cell receptor beta chains from one specimen sequenced in a study of post-analysis software for immune sequencing data. Study-level findings and limits: Several TRBV segments (TRBV5-6, TRBV5-1 and TRBV20-1 among them) occurred more frequently in patients than in controls.

For these receptors, no antigen is known. Unique molecular identifiers had been added to the TCR beta cDNA libraries. TCRdb re-called the PCR reads with MiXCR, one entry per CDR3 protein. Of approximately 690,000 distinct CDR3 sequences in the sample, approximately 60% were seen once. Sequencing input: blood. These receptors were obtained from a girl aged 2 to 10 with multiple sclerosis.

This chain joins TRBV9 and TRBJ1-2; 7 bases map to TRBD1. V lost 3 bases and J lost 4; bases outside the gene matches: 9. CDR3 length equals 15 residues. CDR1 SGDLS and CDR2 YYNGEE come from the germline V gene. In DNA form, the CDR3 reads TGTGCCAGCAGCGCAGGGACAGATTATGGCTATGGCTACACCTTC. The encoded protein is CASSAGTDYGYGYTF. Full variable domain (outside the CDR3, taken from reference TRBV9 and TRBJ1-2): DSGVTQTPKHLITATGQRVTLRCSPRSGDLSVYWYQQSLDQGLQFLIQYYNGEERAKGNILERFSAQQFPDLHSELNLSSLELGDSALYFCASSAGTDYGYGYTFGSGTRLTVV.

V usage is TRBV5-1 and J usage is TRBJ2-4; D call uncertain. CDR1 and CDR2 from the germline V gene are SGHRS and YFSETQ. The V and J ends lost 4 bases and 8 bases respectively, with 13 bases between them. The CDR3 has 13 residues. CDR3 DNA: TGCGCCAGCAGCGAAAGGGTAGAGGACATTCAGTACTTC. Residues: CASSERVEDIQYF.

The chain combines TRBV11-2 with TRBJ2-3; 8 bases align to TRBD2. The length of the CDR3 is 17 residues. In germline, CDR1 is SGHAT, CDR2 FQNNGV. V shed 1 base, J shed 4 bases, and the junction held 10 bases outside the gene matches. The CDR3 reads CASSLVVSGGAADTQYF. CDR3 sequence (DNA): TGTGCCAGCAGCTTAGTTGTTTCCGGGGGGGCTGCAGATACGCAGTATTTT.

This clonotype was detected a few times. This rearrangement joins TRBV12-3 or TRBV12-4 to TRBJ1-2, with D tentatively TRBD1 (5 bases). The CDR3 sequence is 13 residues long. The V end lost 2 bases, the J end lost 4 bases, and 8 bases lay between the germline ends. Here the CDR3 reads CASSLLQGYGYTF. CDR3 DNA: TGTGCCAGCAGTTTATTGCAGGGCTATGGCTACACCTTC.

The V call is TRBV12-3 or TRBV12-4, the J call TRBJ2-4; D possibly corresponds to TRBD1 (7 bases). The V gene lost 4 bases and the J gene lost 2 bases, with 27 bases spanning the gap. This CDR3 has 20 amino acids. DNA of the CDR3: TGTGCCAGCAGTTCCAAAATCAGGGGGGAGGCCTCTATAACCAAAAACATTCAGTACTTC. This gives the protein CASSSKIRGEASITKNIQYF.

V and J are TRBV11-2 and TRBJ2-7; D gene uncertain. Trimming pared 3 bases from V and 6 bases from J, leaving 9 bases between. The CDR3 totals 12 residues. Germline values: CDR1 SGHAT, CDR2 FQNNGV. CDR3 bases: TGTGCCAGCAGCTTCCGGTCACCCGAGCAGTACTTC. This translates into CASSFRSPEQYF.

This clonotype was seen a few times. The J gene is TRBJ2-1, the V gene TRBV3-1; D is uncertain. Trimming cost V 2 bases and J 8 bases, with 10 bases left between them. The length of the CDR3 is 13 residues. Per the germline V gene, CDR1 is LGHDT and CDR2 is YNNKEL (reference sequence). The CDR3 DNA reads as TGTGCCAGCAGCCAACTTCTGGGCGATGAGCAGTTCTTC. Amino acid sequence: CASSQLLGDEQFF.

V gene TRBV2 combines with J gene TRBJ2-4; 7 bases align to TRBD1. The CDR3 runs to 14 residues. The germline V gene encodes CDR1 SNHLY and CDR2 FYNNEI. The junction had 6 bases not matched to a gene; V was cut back by 5 bases and J by 5 bases. CDR3 DNA sequence: TGTGCCAGCAGTATGGACAGGCCACAAAACATTCAGTACTTC. It yields the protein CASSMDRPQNIQYF.

The chain links TRBV7-9 to TRBJ2-1, with 9 bases aligning to TRBD2. Trimming removed 2 bases from V and 2 bases from J; junction bases left unmatched: 10. The CDR3 contains 18 residues. Germline assignment: CDR1 SEHNR and CDR2 FQNEAQ (reference sequence). CDR3 sequence (DNA): TGTGCCAGCAGCTTAATAGCGGGGGCCATTAATACCTACAATGAGCAGTTCTTC. It is translated as CASSLIAGAINTYNEQFF.

V is TRBV12-3 or TRBV12-4 and J is TRBJ2-1; 12 positions agree with TRBD2. J gave up 2 bases and V 6 bases, and 8 bases lay outside the gene matches. There are 17 residues in the CDR3. CDR3 sequence: CASSGLAGRPPYNEQFF. CDR3 nucleotides: TGTGCCAGCAGCGGACTAGCGGGGCGTCCCCCCTACAATGAGCAGTTCTTC.

This chain links TRBV20-1 with TRBJ1-2, with D unresolved. From germline, CDR1 is DFQATT and CDR2 SNEGSKA (reference sequence). V lost 4 bases to trimming and J lost 1 base, with 22 bases between them. The CDR3 totals 17 residues. The CDR3 here is CSATAYSALLFNYGYTF. The CDR3 nucleotides are TGCAGTGCTACGGCCTACAGTGCCCTACTCTTTAACTATGGCTACACCTTC.

The V call is TRBV5-1, the J call TRBJ1-2; D call uncertain. The V end lost 4 bases, the J end lost 0 bases, and 13 bases lay between the germline ends. Germline CDR1 and CDR2: SGHRS and YFSETQ. The CDR3 extends over 15 amino acids. The DNA of the CDR3 is TGCGCCAGCAGCCCCGGACGGGAGGCTAACTATGGCTACACCTTC. Protein product: CASSPGREANYGYTF. The full variable domain, in which reference TRBV5-1 and TRBJ1-2 provide the parts outside the CDR3, is KAGVTQTPRYLIKTRGQQVTLSCSPISGHRSVSWYQQTPGQGLQFLFEYFSETQRNKGNFPGRFSGRQFSNSRSEMNVSTLELGDSALYLCASSPGREANYGYTFGSGTRLTVV.

The J gene is TRBJ2-1, the V gene TRBV12-3 or TRBV12-4, with TRBD2 as a possible D gene (5 bases). The V and J ends lost 4 bases and 1 base respectively, with 11 bases between them. The CDR3 is 15 residues long. CDR3 sequence (DNA): TGTGCCAGCAGTTGGGAACGCGGGTCCTACAATGAGCAGTTCTTC. It encodes CASSWERGSYNEQFF.

V and J are TRBV7-2 and TRBJ2-2, with 14 bases identical to TRBD2. V dropped 5 bases and J dropped 13; count of bases not matched to a gene: 9. This CDR3 comprises 15 residues. The germline gives CDR1 SGHTA, CDR2 FQGNSA. The CDR3 DNA reads as TGTGCCAGCAGCCCGACCCGGACTAGCGGGAGGCGGCTGTTTTTT. Its protein is CASSPTRTSGRRLFF.

J is TRBJ2-5 and V is TRBV29-1; D ambiguous. CDR3 length: 10 amino acids. V lost 4 bases, J lost 7 bases, and 7 bases lay in between. CDR1 SQVTM and CDR2 ANQGSEA come from the germline V gene. The CDR3 here is CSVAIGTQYF. The CDR3, as DNA: TGCAGCGTTGCAATAGGGACCCAGTACTTC.

The chain carries TRBV6-5 and TRBJ2-5, with a possible D match to TRBD1 (6 bases). The closer fit of TRBJ2-7 to the DNA end suggests the J call may be wrong. This CDR3 is built from 13 residues. From germline, CDR1 is MNHEY and CDR2 SVGAGI. CDR3 sequence reads: CASGQTGSHEQYF. DNA for the CDR3: TGTGCCAGCGGGCAAACAGGGTCCCACGAGCAGTACTTC.